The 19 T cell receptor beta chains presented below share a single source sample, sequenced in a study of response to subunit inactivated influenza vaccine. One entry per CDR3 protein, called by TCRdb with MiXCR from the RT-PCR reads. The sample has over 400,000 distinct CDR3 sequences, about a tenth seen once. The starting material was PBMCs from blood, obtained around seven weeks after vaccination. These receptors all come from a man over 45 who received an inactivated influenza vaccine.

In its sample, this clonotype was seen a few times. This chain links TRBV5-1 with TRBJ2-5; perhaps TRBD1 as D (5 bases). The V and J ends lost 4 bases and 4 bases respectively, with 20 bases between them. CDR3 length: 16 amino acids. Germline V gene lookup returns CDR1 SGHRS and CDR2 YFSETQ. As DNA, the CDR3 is TGCGCCAGCAGCCGGACAACCATGGCGGCTGGAGAGACCCAGTACTTC. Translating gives CASSRTTMAAGETQYF.

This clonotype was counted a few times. This CDR3 is CASSLEAHLGYEQYF. The CDR3 nucleotides read TGTGCCAGCAGCTTAGAAGCGCATTTGGGTTACGAGCAGTACTTC. The genes are TRBV7-2 and TRBJ2-7; D call uncertain. Trimming stripped 1 base from V and 4 bases from J, with 14 bases between. Germline lookup yields CDR1 SGHTA and CDR2 FQGNSA. There are 15 residues in the CDR3.

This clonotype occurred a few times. The CDR3 DNA sequence: TGTGCCAGCAGCGTAATTCTGGGGCAGGGAGACTATGGCTACACCTTC. It specifies CASSVILGQGDYGYTF. The chain couples TRBV11-2 to TRBJ1-2; TRBD1 might be the D (5 bases). CDR1 SGHAT and CDR2 FQNNGV come from the germline V gene. The CDR3 spans 16 residues. V was trimmed by 5 bases and J by 3 bases, leaving 19 bases between them.

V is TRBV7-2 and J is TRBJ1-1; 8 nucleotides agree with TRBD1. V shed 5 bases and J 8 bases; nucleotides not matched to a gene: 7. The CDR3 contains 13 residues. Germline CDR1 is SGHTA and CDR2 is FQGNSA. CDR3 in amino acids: CASSVTDRGEAFF. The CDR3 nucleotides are TGTGCCAGCAGCGTTACCGACAGGGGAGAAGCTTTCTTT.

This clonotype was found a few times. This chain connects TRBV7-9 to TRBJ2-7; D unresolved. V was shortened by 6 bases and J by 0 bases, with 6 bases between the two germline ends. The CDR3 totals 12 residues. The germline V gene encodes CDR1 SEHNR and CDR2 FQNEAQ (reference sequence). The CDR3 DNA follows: TGTGCCAGCAGATCTGCCTCCTACGAGCAGTACTTC. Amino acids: CASRSASYEQYF.

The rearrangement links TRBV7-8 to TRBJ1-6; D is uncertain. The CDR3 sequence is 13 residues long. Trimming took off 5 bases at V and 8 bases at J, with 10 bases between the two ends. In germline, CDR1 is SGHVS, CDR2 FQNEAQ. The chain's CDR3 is CASSALTDSPLHF. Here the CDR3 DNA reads TGTGCCAGCAGCGCATTAACGGATTCACCCCTCCACTTT.

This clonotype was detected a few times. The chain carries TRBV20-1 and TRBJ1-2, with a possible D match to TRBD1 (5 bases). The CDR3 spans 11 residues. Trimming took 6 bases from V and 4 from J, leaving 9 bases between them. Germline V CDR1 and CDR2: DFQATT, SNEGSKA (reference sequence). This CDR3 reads CSAGDLYGYTF. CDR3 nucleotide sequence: TGCAGTGCGGGGGACCTCTATGGCTACACCTTC.

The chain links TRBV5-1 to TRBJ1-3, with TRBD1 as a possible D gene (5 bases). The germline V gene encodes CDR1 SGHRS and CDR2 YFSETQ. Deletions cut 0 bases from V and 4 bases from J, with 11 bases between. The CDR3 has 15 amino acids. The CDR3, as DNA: TGCGCCAGCAGCTTGGGGCAGGGAGGCGGAAACACCATATATTTT. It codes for CASSLGQGGGNTIYF.

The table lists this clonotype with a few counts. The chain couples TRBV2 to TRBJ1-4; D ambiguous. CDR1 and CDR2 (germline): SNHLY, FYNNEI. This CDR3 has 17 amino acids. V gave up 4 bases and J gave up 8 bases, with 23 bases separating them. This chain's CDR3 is CASSATGILKLEEKLFF. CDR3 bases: TGTGCCAGCAGTGCCACCGGGATCCTCAAACTAGAAGAAAAACTGTTTTTT.

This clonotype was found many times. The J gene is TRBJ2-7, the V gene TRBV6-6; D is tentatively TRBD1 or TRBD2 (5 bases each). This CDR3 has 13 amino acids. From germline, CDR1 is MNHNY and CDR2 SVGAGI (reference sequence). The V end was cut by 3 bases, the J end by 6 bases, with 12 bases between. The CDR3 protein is CASSYVGAGEQYF. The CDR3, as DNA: TGTGCCAGCAGTTATGTTGGGGCGGGCGAGCAGTACTTC.

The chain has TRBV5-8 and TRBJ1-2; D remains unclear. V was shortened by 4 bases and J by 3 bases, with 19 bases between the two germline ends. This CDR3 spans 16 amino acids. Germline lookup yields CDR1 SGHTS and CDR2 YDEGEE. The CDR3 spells CASSPSLPGDYYGYTF. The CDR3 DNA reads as TGTGCCAGCAGCCCATCACTCCCCGGCGATTACTATGGCTACACCTTC.

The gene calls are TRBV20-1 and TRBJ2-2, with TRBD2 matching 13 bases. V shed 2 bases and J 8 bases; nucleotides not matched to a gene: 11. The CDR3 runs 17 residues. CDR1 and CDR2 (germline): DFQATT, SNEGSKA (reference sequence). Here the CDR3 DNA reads TGCAGTGCTAGACGGACTAGCGGGGGCGAGGTTCGTGGGGAGCTGTTTTTT. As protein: CSARRTSGGEVRGELFF.

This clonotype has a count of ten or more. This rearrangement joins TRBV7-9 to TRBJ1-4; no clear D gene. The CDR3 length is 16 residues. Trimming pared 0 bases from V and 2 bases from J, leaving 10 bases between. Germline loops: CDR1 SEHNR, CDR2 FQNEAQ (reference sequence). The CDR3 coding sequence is TGTGCCAGCAGCTTAGCTGGGGTGACGACTAATGAAAAACTGTTTTTT. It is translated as CASSLAGVTTNEKLFF.

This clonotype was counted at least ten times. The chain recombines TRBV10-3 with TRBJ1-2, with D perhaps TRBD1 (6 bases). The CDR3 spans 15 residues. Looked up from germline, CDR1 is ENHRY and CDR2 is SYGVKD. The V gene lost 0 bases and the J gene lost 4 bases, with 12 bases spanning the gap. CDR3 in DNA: TGTGCCATCAGTGAGTCGGTCGGGACAAGCTATGGCTACACCTTC. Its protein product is CAISESVGTSYGYTF.

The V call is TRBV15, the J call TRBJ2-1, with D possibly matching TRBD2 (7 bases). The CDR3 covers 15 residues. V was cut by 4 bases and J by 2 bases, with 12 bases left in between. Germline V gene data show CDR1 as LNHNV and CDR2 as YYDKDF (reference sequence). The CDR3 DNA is TGTGCCACCAGCAACGGGGGGCAAACCTACAATGAGCAGTTCTTC. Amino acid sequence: CATSNGGQTYNEQFF.

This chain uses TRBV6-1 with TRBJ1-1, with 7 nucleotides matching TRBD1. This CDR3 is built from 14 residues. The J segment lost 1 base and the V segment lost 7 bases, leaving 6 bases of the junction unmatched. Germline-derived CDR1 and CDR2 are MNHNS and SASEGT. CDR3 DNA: TGTGCCAGCACACCCAGGACAGGGAACACTGAAGCTTTCTTT. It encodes CASTPRTGNTEAFF.

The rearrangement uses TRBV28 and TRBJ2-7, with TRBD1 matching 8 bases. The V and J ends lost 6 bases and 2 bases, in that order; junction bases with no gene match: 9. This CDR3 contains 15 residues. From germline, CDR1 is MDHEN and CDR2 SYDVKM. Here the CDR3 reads CASRLGQGGPYEQYF. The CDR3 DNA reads TGTGCCAGCAGGCTCGGACAGGGTGGTCCCTACGAGCAGTACTTC.

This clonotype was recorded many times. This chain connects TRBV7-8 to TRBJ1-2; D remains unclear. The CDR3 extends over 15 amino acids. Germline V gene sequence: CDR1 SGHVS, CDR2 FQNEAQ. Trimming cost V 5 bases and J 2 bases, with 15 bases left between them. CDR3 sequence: CASSLDLTPNYGYTF. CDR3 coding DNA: TGTGCCAGCAGCCTCGACCTGACACCGAACTATGGCTACACCTTC.

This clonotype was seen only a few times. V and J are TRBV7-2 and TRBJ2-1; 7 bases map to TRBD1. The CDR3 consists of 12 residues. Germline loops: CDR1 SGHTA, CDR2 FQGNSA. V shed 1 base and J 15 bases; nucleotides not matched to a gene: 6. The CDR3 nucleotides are TGTGCCAGCAGCTTAGAGGTAGGGGGCCGGTTCTTC. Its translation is CASSLEVGGRFF.